A selection of T cell receptor beta chains follows, all from one sample in a study of blood T cell repertoires in COVID-19. The protocol was immunoSEQ multiplex PCR, while the TCRdb copy is restricted to in-frame clones and leaves out a portion. The sample yields 250,000 to 300,000 clones, 85% to 90% seen once. Specimen: peripheral blood. The receptor set was obtained from a woman in her thirties with COVID-19, enrolled during active disease. CDR3s leave out the opening cysteine and the closing phenylalanine or tryptophan. Size is stated for part of the rows, as once, few or many counts, or as a class when the clone is expanded.

clone_size,j_call,v_call,cdr3_aa
-,TRBJ2-5,TRBV27,ASSLSRAGGIFVETQY
-,TRBJ1-4,TRBV4-1,ASSQLRRNEKLF
-,TRBJ1-2,TRBV30,AWSLTGYT
-,TRBJ1-3,TRBV6-5,ATHQRRTSGNTIY
-,TRBJ2-1,TRBV28,ASSSLAGGDNEQF
-,TRBJ2-7,TRBV2,ASSEDGSGEQY
-,TRBJ1-1,TRBV19,ASRIARGEAF
-,TRBJ1-3,TRBV6-5,ASSPGIGNTIY
-,TRBJ2-7,TRBV30,AWSVLRHPYEQY
-,TRBJ2-7,TRBV20-1,SASWGTGEQY
-,TRBJ2-7,TRBV6-5,ASSSIVTGSQQY
few,TRBJ2-2,TRBV5-5,ASSRTGRELF
-,TRBJ1-5,TRBV29-1,SAGGPNQPQH
-,TRBJ1-1,TRBV15,ATSRGLQNTEAF